This T cell receptor (beta chain) was found in a study of cytomegalovirus exposure and HLA in healthy donors. Overall study results and limits: With high specificity and sensitivity, the classifier reportedly diagnosed cytomegalovirus status. Equally common other TCR beta chains were less clonally expanded than HLA-associated ones, a later analysis found.

Nominal health characterized the donors when sampled, though unrecorded immune exposures were likely. PCR used 60 Vbeta primers and 13 Jbeta primers. TCRdb keeps only in-frame clones here, not all; method: immunoSEQ multiplex PCR. This sample's clone table lists approximately 30,000 clones. Trimming pared 3 bases from V and 4 bases from J, leaving 13 bases between. The length of the CDR3 is 14 residues. Germline CDR1 and CDR2: KGHSH and LQKENI. A remark on this clone: The antigen is undetermined.

The TCR comes from a woman between 40 and 55 years old in good health and CMV-seropositive. Sequences were obtained from PBMCs. The rearrangement joins TRBV18 to TRBJ2-7, with D possibly matching TRBD2 (7 bases). CDR3 sequence reads: CASSPGRGGYEQYF. The CDR3 DNA is TGTGCCAGCTCACCTGGCAGGGGAGGGTACGAGCAGTACTTC.